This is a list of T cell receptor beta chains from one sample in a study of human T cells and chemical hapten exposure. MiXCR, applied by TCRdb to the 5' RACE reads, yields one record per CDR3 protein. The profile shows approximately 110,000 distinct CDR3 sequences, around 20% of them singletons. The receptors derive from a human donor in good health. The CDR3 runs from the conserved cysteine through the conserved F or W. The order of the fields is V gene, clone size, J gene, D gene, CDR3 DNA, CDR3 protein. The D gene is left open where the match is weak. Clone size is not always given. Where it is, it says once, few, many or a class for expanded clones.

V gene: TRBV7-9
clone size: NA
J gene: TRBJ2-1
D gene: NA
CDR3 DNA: TGTGCCAGCAGCCCCTGGGGGGCCGATAATGAGCAGTTCTTC
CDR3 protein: CASSPWGADNEQFF

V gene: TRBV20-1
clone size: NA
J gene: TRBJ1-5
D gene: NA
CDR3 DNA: TGCAGTGCTAGAGATACGATCCGACAGTCAGCCCAGCATTTT
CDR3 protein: CSARDTIRQSAQHF

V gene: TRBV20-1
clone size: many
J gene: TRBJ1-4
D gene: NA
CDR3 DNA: TGCAGTGCTAGAGATTGGGCTCAGGGACTGTTTTTT
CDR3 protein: CSARDWAQGLFF

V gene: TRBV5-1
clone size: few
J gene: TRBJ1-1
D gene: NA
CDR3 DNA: TGCGCCAGCAAGCGACAGATGAACACTGAAGCTTTCTTT
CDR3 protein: CASKRQMNTEAFF

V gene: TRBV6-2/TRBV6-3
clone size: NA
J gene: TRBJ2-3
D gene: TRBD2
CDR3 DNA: TGTGCCAGCAGTTACATAGCGGGAGGGAGTTTCAGGGCAGATACGCAGTATTTT
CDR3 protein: CASSYIAGGSFRADTQYF

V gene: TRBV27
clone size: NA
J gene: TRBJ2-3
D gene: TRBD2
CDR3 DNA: TGTGCCAGCAGTTCCGTACGGGGACTAGCGGCAGATACGCAGTATTTT
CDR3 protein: CASSSVRGLAADTQYF

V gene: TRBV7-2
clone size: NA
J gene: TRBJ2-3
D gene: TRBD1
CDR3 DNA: TGTGCCAGCAGGCTTGGGACAGGGATCTCAGATACGCAGTATTTT
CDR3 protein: CASRLGTGISDTQYF

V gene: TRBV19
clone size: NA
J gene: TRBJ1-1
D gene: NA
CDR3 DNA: TGTGCCAGTAGTTTTCAGGTTCCTGGCACTGAAGCTTTCTTT
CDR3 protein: CASSFQVPGTEAFF

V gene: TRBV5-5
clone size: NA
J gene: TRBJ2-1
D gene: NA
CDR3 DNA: TGTGCCAGCAGCTTCGGAGGGCGCGGGTCCTACAATGAGCAGTTCTTC
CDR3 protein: CASSFGGRGSYNEQFF

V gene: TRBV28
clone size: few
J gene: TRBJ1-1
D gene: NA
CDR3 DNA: TGTGCCAGCAGTTTAACCTGGGCTCCGGGGGGTCGGTTTTTTAACACTGAAGCTTTCTTT
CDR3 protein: CASSLTWAPGGRFFNTEAFF

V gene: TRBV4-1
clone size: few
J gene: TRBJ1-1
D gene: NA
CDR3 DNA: TGCGCCAGCAGTTCCCCAGGTAGGCGCACTGAAGCTTTCTTT
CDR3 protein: CASSSPGRRTEAFF

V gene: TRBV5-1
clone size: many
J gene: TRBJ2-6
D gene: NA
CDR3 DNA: TGCGCCAGCAGCTTGCTGCGCTCTGGGGCCAACGTCCTGACTTTC
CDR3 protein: CASSLLRSGANVLTF

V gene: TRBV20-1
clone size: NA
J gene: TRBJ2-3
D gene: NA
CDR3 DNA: TGCAGTGTTAACGATTATGGGGTGGAAGGTACGCAGTATTTT
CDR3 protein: CSVNDYGVEGTQYF